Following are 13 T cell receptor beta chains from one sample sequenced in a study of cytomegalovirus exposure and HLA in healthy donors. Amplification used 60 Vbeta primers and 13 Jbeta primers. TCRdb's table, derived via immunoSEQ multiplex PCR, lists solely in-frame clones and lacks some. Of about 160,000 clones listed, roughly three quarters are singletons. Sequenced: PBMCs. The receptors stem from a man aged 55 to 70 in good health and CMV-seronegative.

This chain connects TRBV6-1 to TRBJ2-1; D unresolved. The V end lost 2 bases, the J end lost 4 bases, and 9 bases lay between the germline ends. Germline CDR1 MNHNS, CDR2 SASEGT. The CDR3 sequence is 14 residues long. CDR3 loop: CASSEFPPYNEQFF. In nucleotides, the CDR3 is TGTGCCAGCAGTGAATTTCCCCCGTACAATGAGCAGTTCTTC.

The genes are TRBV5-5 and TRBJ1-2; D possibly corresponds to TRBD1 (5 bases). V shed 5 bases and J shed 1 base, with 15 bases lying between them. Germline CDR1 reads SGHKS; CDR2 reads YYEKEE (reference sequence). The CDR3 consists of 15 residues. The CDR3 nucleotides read TGTGCCAGCAGTTACGGGACTCAAATTAACTATGGCTACACCTTC. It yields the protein CASSYGTQINYGYTF.

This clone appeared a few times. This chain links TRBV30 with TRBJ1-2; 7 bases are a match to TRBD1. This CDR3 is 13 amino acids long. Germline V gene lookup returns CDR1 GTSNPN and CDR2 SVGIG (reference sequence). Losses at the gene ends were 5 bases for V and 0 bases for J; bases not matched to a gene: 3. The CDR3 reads CAWWTGSNYGYTF. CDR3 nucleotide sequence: TGTGCCTGGTGGACAGGTTCTAACTATGGCTACACCTTC. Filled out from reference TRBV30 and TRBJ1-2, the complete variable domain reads SQTIHQWPATLVQPVGSPLSLECTVEGTSNPNLYWYRQAAGRGLQLLFYSVGIGQISSEVPQNLSASRPQDRQFILSSKKLLLSDSGFYLCAWWTGSNYGYTFGSGTRLTVV.

The CDR3 nucleotides are TGTGCCAGCAGTTATGGCGGGACCTCCTACGAGCAGTACTTC. Its protein product is CASSYGGTSYEQYF. This chain links TRBV28 with TRBJ2-7; possible D gene TRBD2, 6 bases. Looked up from germline, CDR1 is MDHEN and CDR2 is SYDVKM. V shed 4 bases and J shed 0 bases, with 10 bases lying between them. This CDR3 is 14 amino acids long.

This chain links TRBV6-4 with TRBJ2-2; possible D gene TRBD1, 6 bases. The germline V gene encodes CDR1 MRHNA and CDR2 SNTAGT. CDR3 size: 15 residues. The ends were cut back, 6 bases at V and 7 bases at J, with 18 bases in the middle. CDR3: CASSPLAGADGELFF. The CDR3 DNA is TGTGCCAGCAGCCCCTTGGCAGGGGCGGACGGGGAGCTGTTTTTT.

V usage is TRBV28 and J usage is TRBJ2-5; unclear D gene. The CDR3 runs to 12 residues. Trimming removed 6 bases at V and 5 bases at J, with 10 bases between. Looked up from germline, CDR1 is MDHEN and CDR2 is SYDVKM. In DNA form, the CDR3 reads TGTGCCAGCAGCCCCCGAGAGGAGACCCAGTACTTC. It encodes CASSPREETQYF.

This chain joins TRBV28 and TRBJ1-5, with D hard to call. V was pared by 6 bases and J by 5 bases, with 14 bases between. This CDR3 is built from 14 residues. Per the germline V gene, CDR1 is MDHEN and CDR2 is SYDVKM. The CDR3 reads CASRLLRADQPQHF. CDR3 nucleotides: TGTGCCAGCAGATTGCTGCGGGCGGATCAGCCCCAGCATTTT.

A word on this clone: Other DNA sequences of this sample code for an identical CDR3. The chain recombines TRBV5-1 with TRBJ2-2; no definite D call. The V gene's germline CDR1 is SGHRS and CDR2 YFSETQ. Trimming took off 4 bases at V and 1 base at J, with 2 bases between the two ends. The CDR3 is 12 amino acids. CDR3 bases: TGCGCCAGCAGCCAGAACACCGGGGAGCTGTTTTTT. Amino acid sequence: CASSQNTGELFF.

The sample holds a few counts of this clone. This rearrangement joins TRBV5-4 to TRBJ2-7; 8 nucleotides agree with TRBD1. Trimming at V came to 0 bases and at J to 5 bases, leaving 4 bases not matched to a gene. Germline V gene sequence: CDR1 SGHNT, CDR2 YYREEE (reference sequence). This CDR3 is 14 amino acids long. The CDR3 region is CASSLGPGGDEQYF. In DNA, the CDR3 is TGTGCCAGCAGCTTGGGTCCAGGGGGCGACGAGCAGTACTTC.

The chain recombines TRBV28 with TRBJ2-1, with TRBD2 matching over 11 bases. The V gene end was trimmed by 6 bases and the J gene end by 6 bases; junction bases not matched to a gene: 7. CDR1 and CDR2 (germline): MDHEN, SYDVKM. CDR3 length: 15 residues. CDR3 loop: CASRKGGLAANEQFF. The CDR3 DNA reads TGTGCCAGCAGAAAAGGGGGACTAGCGGCCAATGAGCAGTTCTTC.

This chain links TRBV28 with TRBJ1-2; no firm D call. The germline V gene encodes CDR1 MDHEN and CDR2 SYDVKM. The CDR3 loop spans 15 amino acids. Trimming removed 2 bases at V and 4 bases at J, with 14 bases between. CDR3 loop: CASSLPVALGYGYTF. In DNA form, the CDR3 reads TGTGCCAGCAGTTTACCAGTGGCCCTTGGCTATGGCTACACCTTC.

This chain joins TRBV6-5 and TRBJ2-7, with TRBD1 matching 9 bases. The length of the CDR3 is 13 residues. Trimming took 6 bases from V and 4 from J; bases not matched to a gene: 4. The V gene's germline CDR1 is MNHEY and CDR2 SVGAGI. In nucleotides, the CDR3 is TGTGCCAGCAGGAGGGACAGGGCGTACGAGCAGTACTTC. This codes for CASRRDRAYEQYF.

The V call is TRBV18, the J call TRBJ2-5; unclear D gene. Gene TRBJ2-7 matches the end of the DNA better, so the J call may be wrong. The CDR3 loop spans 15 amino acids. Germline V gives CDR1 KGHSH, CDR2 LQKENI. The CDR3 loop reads CASSPPLRDPNEQYF. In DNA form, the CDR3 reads TGTGCCAGCTCACCACCACTCCGTGATCCTAACGAGCAGTACTTC.